One and the same sample provided the 3 T cell receptor beta chains below, sequenced in a study of control samples from healthy donors and cancer patients. TCRdb's copy holds only in-frame clones and misses some; the assay was immunoSEQ multiplex PCR. The sample consists of approximately 170,000 clones, around 90% of them appearing once. The material sequenced was blood. The receptors stem from a woman younger than 45 in good health.

The gene calls are TRBV13 and TRBJ2-7, with 10 bases aligning to TRBD2. Germline V gene data show CDR1 as PRHDT and CDR2 as FYEKMQ (reference sequence). There are 13 residues in the CDR3. Trimming cost V 4 bases and J 7 bases; bases outside gene matches: 4. The CDR3 DNA reads as TGTGCCAGCAGCTACGGGACTAGCGATGAGCAGTACTTC. Translation gives CASSYGTSDEQYF.

The chain uses TRBV28 and TRBJ1-2; TRBD1 is a possible D gene (6 bases). The CDR3 extends over 14 amino acids. The germline gives CDR1 MDHEN, CDR2 SYDVKM. V was clipped by 5 bases and J by 4 bases, with 14 bases between them. This chain's CDR3 is CASSAGTQVYGYTF. The DNA of the CDR3 is TGTGCCAGCAGTGCCGGGACACAAGTCTATGGCTACACCTTC.

The chain joins TRBV29-1 to TRBJ2-1, with 8 bases aligning to TRBD2. The CDR3 runs 14 residues. Trimming cost V 5 bases and J 4 bases; bases outside gene matches: 7. Germline values: CDR1 SQVTM, CDR2 ANQGSEA. CDR3 nucleotide sequence: TGCAGCGTTCGGCGGGAGGTCCCTTACAATGAGCAGTTCTTC. Translated: CSVRREVPYNEQFF.